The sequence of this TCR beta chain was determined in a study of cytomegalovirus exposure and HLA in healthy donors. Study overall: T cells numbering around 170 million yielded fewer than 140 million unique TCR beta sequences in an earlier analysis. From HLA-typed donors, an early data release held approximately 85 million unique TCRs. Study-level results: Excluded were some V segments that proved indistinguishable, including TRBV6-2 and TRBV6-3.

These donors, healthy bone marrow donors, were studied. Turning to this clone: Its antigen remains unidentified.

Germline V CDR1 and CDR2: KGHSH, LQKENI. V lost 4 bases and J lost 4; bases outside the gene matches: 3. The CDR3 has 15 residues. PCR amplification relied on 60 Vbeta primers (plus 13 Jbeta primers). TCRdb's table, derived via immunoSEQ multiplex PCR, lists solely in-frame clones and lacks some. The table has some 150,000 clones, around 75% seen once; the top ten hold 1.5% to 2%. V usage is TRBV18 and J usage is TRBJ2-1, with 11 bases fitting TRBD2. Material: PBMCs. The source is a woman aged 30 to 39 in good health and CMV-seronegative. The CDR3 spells CASSQLAGDYNEQFF. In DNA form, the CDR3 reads TGTGCCAGCTCACAACTAGCGGGAGATTACAATGAGCAGTTCTTC. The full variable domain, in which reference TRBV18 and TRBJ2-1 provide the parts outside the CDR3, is NAGVMQNPRHLVRRRGQEARLRCSPMKGHSHVYWYRQLPEEGLKFMVYLQKENIIDESGMPKERFSAEFPKEGPSILRIQQVVRGDSAAYFCASSQLAGDYNEQFFGPGTRLTVL.